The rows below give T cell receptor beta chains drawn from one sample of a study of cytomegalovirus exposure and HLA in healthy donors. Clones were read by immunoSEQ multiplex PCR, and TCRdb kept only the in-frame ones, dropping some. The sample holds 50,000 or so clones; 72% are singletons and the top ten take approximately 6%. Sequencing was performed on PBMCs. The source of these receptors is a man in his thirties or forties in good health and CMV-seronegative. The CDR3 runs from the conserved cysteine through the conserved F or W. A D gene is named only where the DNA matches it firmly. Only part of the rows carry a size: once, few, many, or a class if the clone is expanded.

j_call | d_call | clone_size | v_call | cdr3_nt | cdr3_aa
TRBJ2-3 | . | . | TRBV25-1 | TGTGCCAGCACTGGACAGAAGAGCACAGATACGCAGTATTTT | CASTGQKSTDTQYF
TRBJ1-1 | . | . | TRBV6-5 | TGTGCCACTTTAGGGGTCATGAACACTGAAGCTTTCTTT | CATLGVMNTEAFF
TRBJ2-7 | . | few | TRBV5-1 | TGCGCCAGCAACCTCGGAGATTACGAGCAGTACTTC | CASNLGDYEQYF
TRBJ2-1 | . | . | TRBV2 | TGTGCCAGCAGCCGAGGGCGGAATGAGCAGTTCTTC | CASSRGRNEQFF
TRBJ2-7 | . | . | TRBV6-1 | TGTGCCAGCAGTGTAGGGGCGGGACCCAACTACGAGCAGTACTTC | CASSVGAGPNYEQYF
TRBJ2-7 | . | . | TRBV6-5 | TGTGCCAGCAGTTACTGGGCAGGATCGGACTACGAGCAGTACTTC | CASSYWAGSDYEQYF
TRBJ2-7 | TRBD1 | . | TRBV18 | TGTGCCAGCTCACCTCGGGACAGGGGCCTCCACGAGCAGTACTTC | CASSPRDRGLHEQYF
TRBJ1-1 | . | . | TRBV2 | TGTGCCAGCAGATCTAGAACGGATATGGACACTGAAGCTTTCTTT | CASRSRTDMDTEAFF
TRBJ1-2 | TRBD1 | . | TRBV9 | TGTGCCAGCAGACCTGGTACAGGGGTCGCCTATGGCTACACCTTC | CASRPGTGVAYGYTF
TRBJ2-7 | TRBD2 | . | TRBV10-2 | TGCGCCAGCAGTGATGACGGGAGGGCCTACGAGCAGTACTTC | CASSDDGRAYEQYF
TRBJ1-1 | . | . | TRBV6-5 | TGTGCCAGCAGGAACGGGGGGGCGCAAACTGAAGCTTTCTTT | CASRNGGAQTEAFF
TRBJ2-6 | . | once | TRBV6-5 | TGTGCCAGCAGTTACCCGCAGGGATCTGGGGCCAACGTCCTGACTTTC | CASSYPQGSGANVLTF
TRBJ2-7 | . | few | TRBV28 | TGTGCCAGCAGTTTATCCTCAATAGCCTACGAGCAGTACTTC | CASSLSSIAYEQYF
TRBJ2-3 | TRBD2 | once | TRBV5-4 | TGTGCCAGCAGCCCTAGCGGTGGCCCTCGCACAGATACGCAGTATTTT | CASSPSGGPRTDTQYF
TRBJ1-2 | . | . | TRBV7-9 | TGTGCCAGCAGCTTTCCCAGTCTCGATGGCTACACCTTC | CASSFPSLDGYTF
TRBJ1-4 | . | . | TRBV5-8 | TGTGCCAGCAGCTTGGTAGGGTCCGGGCGGGATGAAAAACTGTTTTTT | CASSLVGSGRDEKLFF
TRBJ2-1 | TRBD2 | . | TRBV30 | TGTGCCTGGAGTTACCTGGACGGGAGGGCCGGGGAGCAGTTCTTC | CAWSYLDGRAGEQFF
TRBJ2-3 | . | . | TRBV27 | TGTGCCAGCAGTTCGATAAGCGGGCCCACAGATACGCAGTATTTT | CASSSISGPTDTQYF
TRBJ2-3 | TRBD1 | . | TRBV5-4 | TGTGCCAGCAGCCTCCGACAGGGTGGCACAGATACGCAGTATTTT | CASSLRQGGTDTQYF
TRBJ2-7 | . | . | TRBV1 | TGCACCAGCAGCCAAAACACCGTTTCCTACGAGCAGTACTTC | CTSSQNTVSYEQYF
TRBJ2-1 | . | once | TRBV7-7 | TGTGCCAGCAGCTTAACTCTCCTTATGAATGAGCAGTTCTTC | CASSLTLLMNEQFF
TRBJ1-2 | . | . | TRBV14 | TGTGCCAGCAGCCACCGGTCGGACTATGGCTACACCTTC | CASSHRSDYGYTF
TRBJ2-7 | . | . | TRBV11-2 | TGTGCCAGCAGCTGGGGTGAGGGCGCCTACGAGCAGTACTTC | CASSWGEGAYEQYF
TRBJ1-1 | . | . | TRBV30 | TGTGCCACTACAGGGCAGGGGAACACTGAAGCTTTCTTT | CATTGQGNTEAFF
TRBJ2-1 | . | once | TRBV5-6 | TGTGCCAGCAGCTTTGGGGGGAATTCCTACAATGAGCAGTTCTTC | CASSFGGNSYNEQFF
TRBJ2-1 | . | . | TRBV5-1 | TGCGCCAGCAGCCAACTGGGGCAGGGGATTGACAATGAGCAGTTCTTC | CASSQLGQGIDNEQFF
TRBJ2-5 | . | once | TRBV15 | TGTGCCACCAGCGACGGGATGGAGACCCAGTACTTC | CATSDGMETQYF
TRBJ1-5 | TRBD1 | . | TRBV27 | TGTGCCAGCAGTTTGTACGGACAGGGGGATCAGCCCCAGCATTTT | CASSLYGQGDQPQHF
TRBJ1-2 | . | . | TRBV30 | TGTGCCTGGGTCGTACGGGGAGGGTATGGCTACACCTTC | CAWVVRGGYGYTF
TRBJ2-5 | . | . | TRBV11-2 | TGTGCCAGCAGTACGGGGGGCGGTCGGGGGACCCAGTACTTC | CASSTGGGRGTQYF
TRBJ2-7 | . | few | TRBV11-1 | TGTGCCAGCAGCTTTGGAGGGTTGAGCGAGCAGTACTTC | CASSFGGLSEQYF
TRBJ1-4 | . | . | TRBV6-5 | TGTGCCAGCAGTTACCGAGACAGGCCAACTAATGAAAAACTGTTTTTT | CASSYRDRPTNEKLFF
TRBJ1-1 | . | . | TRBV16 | TGTGCCAGCAGCCAATTGACGGAGGAAGCTTTCTTT | CASSQLTEEAFF
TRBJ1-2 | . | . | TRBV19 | TGTGCCAGTAGCCCAGACAGCAACTATGGCTACACCTTC | CASSPDSNYGYTF
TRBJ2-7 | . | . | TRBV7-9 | TGTGCCAGCAGCTTAGTAAGACAGCCCTACGAGCAGTACTTC | CASSLVRQPYEQYF
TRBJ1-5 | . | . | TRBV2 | TGTGCCAGCAGTGGGCAGGCGAGCAATCAGCCCCAGCATTTT | CASSGQASNQPQHF
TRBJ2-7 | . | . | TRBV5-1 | TGCGCCAGCAGCGGAAGCGGAACCTACGAGCAGTACTTC | CASSGSGTYEQYF
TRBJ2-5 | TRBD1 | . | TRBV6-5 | TGTGCCAGCAGACGAGGGACAGCCCAAGAGACCCAGTACTTC | CASRRGTAQETQYF
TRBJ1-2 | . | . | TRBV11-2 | TGTGCCAGCAGCCCTCTGGGGGGTCCCTATGGCTACACCTTC | CASSPLGGPYGYTF
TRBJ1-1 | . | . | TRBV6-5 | TGTGCCAGCAGTTACTCCGAGGGAAGGGTGGAAGCTTTCTTT | CASSYSEGRVEAFF